A single sample gave rise to the 2 T cell receptor beta chains below, sequenced in a study of OX40 agonist ivuxolimab in advanced cancers. Here immunoSEQ multiplex PCR was the method, and the copy in TCRdb shows in-frame clones only, minus some. The sample has some 96,000 clones, about 89% seen once. This specimen was CD4+ or CD8+ T cells sorted from blood, taken in a trial of the OX40 agonist ivuxolimab. Receptors were obtained from an adult with an advanced solid tumor such as melanoma, head and neck, liver or kidney cancer.

V usage is TRBV5-1 and J usage is TRBJ2-5; D gene ambiguous. This CDR3 is 13 amino acids long. Germline-derived CDR1 and CDR2 are SGHRS and YFSETQ. Trimming removed 0 bases at V and 5 bases at J, with 8 bases between. CDR3 DNA sequence: TGCGCCAGCAGCTTGGGGGGTGCGGAGACCCAGTACTTC. It specifies CASSLGGAETQYF.

The rearrangement joins TRBV7-3 to TRBJ2-3, with unresolved D. V was clipped by 1 base and J by 1 base, with 0 bases between them. Germline CDR1 reads SGHTA; CDR2 reads FQGTGA. The CDR3 has 12 residues. For the CDR3, the DNA is TGTGCCAGCAGCTTAAGCACAGATACGCAGTATTTT. It yields the protein CASSLSTDTQYF.